This T cell receptor (beta chain) was identified in a study of blood T cell repertoires in COVID-19. Study information: PBMCs, B-cell-depleted T cells, or T cells provided the cDNA or gDNA that made up the material.

Original data processing: Amplification with reference gene primers provided the estimates of nucleated cell counts. Assay used: immunoSEQ multiplex PCR; TCRdb lists only in-frame clones, some missing. V, J and clone size were drawn from that table, and D and trimming were deduced from the DNA. The sample lists fewer than 300,000 clones, approximately 90% occurring once. V lost 5 bases, J lost 7 bases, and 7 bases stayed unmatched. Germline V CDR1 and CDR2: SEHNR, FQNEAQ (reference sequence). This CDR3 has 14 amino acids. The sequence was obtained from a young man with acute or convalescent COVID-19. The chain carries TRBV7-9 and TRBJ1-4; 7 bases are shared with TRBD1. The sequenced material came from peripheral blood. The CDR3 DNA reads TGTGCCAGCAGCGGGGACAGTCTCGGTGAAAAACTGTTTTTT. It encodes CASSGDSLGEKLFF.